The TCR beta chain under discussion was sequenced for a study of immune evolution from preneoplasia to lung adenocarcinoma. Overall study findings and caveats: Top clone frequencies peaked in normal lung, apparently declining through invasive adenocarcinoma.

Data came from immunoSEQ multiplex PCR; TCRdb stores just in-frame clones and leaves some out. This table has 30,000 to 45,000 clones, about 73% appearing once. Concerning this clone: Its target is unknown.

Input material: FFPE invasive lung adenocarcinoma tissue. The receptor's source is a person aged 55 to 69 with lung adenocarcinoma.

CDR3 sequence: CASSMSRAWDYQPQHF. Written as DNA, the CDR3 is TGTGCCAGTAGTATGAGTCGAGCGTGGGACTATCAGCCCCAGCATTTT. The chain uses TRBV19 and TRBJ1-5; tentative D call: TRBD1 (5 bases). The ends were cut back, 3 bases at V and 5 bases at J, with 17 bases in the middle. The CDR3 extends over 16 amino acids. The germline gives CDR1 LNHDA, CDR2 SQIVND (reference sequence).